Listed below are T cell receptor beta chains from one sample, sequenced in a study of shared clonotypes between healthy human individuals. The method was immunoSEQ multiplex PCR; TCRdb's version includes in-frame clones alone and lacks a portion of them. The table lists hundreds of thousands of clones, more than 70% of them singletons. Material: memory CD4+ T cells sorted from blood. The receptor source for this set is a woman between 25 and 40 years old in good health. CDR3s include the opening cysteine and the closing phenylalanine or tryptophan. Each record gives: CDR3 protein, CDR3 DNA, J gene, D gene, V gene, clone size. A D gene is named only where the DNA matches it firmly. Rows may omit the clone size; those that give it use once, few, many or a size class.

CAAGPGQRSYEQYF,TGTGCCGCAGGGCCGGGACAGCGCTCCTACGAGCAGTACTTC,TRBJ2-7,TRBD1,TRBV10-3,-
CASSQVRFGAGIVTYEQYF,TGCGCCAGCAGCCAAGTAAGGTTTGGCGCAGGGATAGTAACCTACGAGCAGTACTTC,TRBJ2-7,-,TRBV4-1,-
CASGPGGGYDTQYF,TGTGCCAGCGGGCCGGGGGGAGGATATGATACGCAGTATTTT,TRBJ2-3,TRBD2,TRBV9,-
CASSSPAGVQGEKLFF,TGTGCCAGCAGCTCCCCCGCCGGAGTGCAGGGGGAAAAACTGTTTTTT,TRBJ1-4,-,TRBV7-8,-
CASKTRGGETGELFF,TGTGCCAGCAAAACCCGAGGCGGGGAGACCGGGGAGCTGTTTTTT,TRBJ2-2,-,TRBV2,-
CASSAGDRRGEKLFF,TGCGCCAGCAGCGCAGGGGACAGACGAGGGGAAAAACTGTTTTTT,TRBJ1-4,TRBD1,TRBV5-1,once
CASSLRTGKGSYNEQFF,TGCGCCAGCAGCTTGCGCACAGGGAAGGGCTCCTACAATGAGCAGTTCTTC,TRBJ2-1,-,TRBV5-1,-
CASSTGTDNEKLFF,TGTGCCAGTAGTACCGGGACAGATAATGAAAAACTGTTTTTT,TRBJ1-4,TRBD1,TRBV19,-
CASSREGLAGIYEQYF,TGCGCCAGCAGCCGGGAGGGACTAGCGGGAATTTACGAGCAGTACTTC,TRBJ2-7,TRBD2,TRBV5-1,-
CASSQGQGNEKLFF,TGTGCCAGCAGCCAGGGACAGGGAAATGAAAAACTGTTTTTT,TRBJ1-4,TRBD1,TRBV4-2,many
CSVEGQGSEAFF,TGCAGCGTTGAGGGACAGGGGTCTGAAGCTTTCTTT,TRBJ1-1,TRBD1,TRBV29-1,-
CASKTGMNTEAFF,TGTGCCAGTAAGACAGGGATGAACACTGAAGCTTTCTTT,TRBJ1-1,TRBD1,TRBV19,-
CATSRIAGANSYEQYF,TGTGCCACCAGCAGAATAGCGGGAGCGAACTCCTACGAGCAGTACTTC,TRBJ2-7,TRBD2,TRBV15,-
CSVADTVEAFF,TGCAGCGTTGCAGATACGGTTGAAGCTTTCTTT,TRBJ1-1,-,TRBV29-1,few
CASSKTLGTDTQYF,TGTGCCAGCAGCAAGACCCTTGGGACAGATACGCAGTATTTT,TRBJ2-3,-,TRBV5-6,-
CASSVAEPYNEQFF,TGTGCCAGCAGCGTGGCGGAACCCTACAATGAGCAGTTCTTC,TRBJ2-1,-,TRBV28,many
CASGRASGSTDTQYF,TGTGCCAGCGGCCGGGCTAGCGGAAGCACAGATACGCAGTATTTT,TRBJ2-3,TRBD2,TRBV6-5,-
CASSLVSGANVLTF,TGTGCCAGCAGTTTAGTTTCTGGGGCCAACGTCCTGACTTTC,TRBJ2-6,-,TRBV6-4,-